This record looks at one T cell receptor (beta chain) sequence and its context. In its sample, this clone was seen many times. Its antigen is currently not known. Base qualities were left out, and no much larger clone turns up one base away. Between the V and J ends, shortened by 5 bases and 3 bases respectively, the junction contains 13 bases. Including cysteine and phenylalanine, the CDR3 has 14 amino acids. CDR3 DNA only is kept here, 42 bases in frame from base 1. Per the germline V gene (reference sequence), MNHEY is the CDR1 and SMNVEV is the CDR2. The sample belongs to a study of metastatic and nonmetastatic thyroid tumors (dated by TCRdb to 2020 to 2021). Study-wide context: Repertoires were compared across peripheral blood and tumor or nodule tissue samples from malignant and benign thyroid patients.

None of the patients had been given any treatment before thyroid surgery. Using T-cell receptor beta sequencing, the study looked back at clinical samples from patients collected from about 2011 to 2018. What the research found in general, with its limitations: In both blood and tumor samples, malignant tumors were reported to have significantly higher TCR beta diversity than benign nodules.

The method was PCR. The sequencer was an Illumina HiSeq 4000. High-throughput sequencing was used to profile the TCR beta-chain CDR3 region of each patient. The study's own analysis went as follows. A classifier to discriminate distant-metastatic papillary thyroid cancer patients was built from CDR3 differences across clinicopathological groups. The Shannon index was used to assess repertoire diversity, and the Morisita-Horn index was used to assess tumor-blood repertoire similarity. In-frame beta chains were kept once TCRdb had trimmed the public reads at Q25 with fastp and called clones with MiXCR. These V and J calls derive from TCRdb rather than the authors' analysis. This sample comprises about 93,000 clones, roughly 13% of them detected only once. The top ten hold about 10% of the sample.

Sequencing used blood. The V gene is TRBV27 and the J gene is TRBJ2-5; there is no confident call for the D gene. The TCR sequence derives from a female donor with papillary thyroid cancer or a benign thyroid nodule (not recorded which). Some clones in this sample may be carry-over from other donors' samples. CDR3 sequence: CASSAYSTKETQYF. The sequenced DNA: TGTGCCAGCAGTGCGTACTCGACGAAAGAGACCCAGTACTTC.